This note documents a single T cell receptor beta chain sequence. This specimen belongs to a study of PD-L1 blockade in urothelial cancer. The CDR3 is 13 residues long. Trimming removed 1 base at V and 5 bases at J, with 9 bases between. From germline, CDR1 is MNHEY and CDR2 SMNVEV (reference sequence). PCRs each included synthetic TCR analog templates spiked in. This table comes from immunoSEQ multiplex PCR, and its TCRdb copy is limited to in-frame clones, with some not included. Among over 45,000 clones, nearly 90% were seen once, and the ten largest hold less than 10%. The material sequenced was PBMCs, taken around atezolizumab (anti-PD-L1) treatment. This sequence joins TRBV27 and TRBJ2-7; no clear D gene. The TCR sequence derives from a man aged 55-75 years with urothelial cancer. DNA for the CDR3: TGTGCCAGCAGTTTATTTTACACTAACGAGCAGTACTTC. This gives the protein CASSLFYTNEQYF.